By proportion, the clone carrying this TCR beta chain is medium-sized. Antigen: not known. These data belong to a study of breast tumors, draining lymph nodes, adjacent tissues. Study outcomes and limitations: Luminal-like breast cancer showed significantly greater tumor-nontumor repertoire similarity than basal-like breast cancer did. Compared with lymph nodes, tumors were less diverse; compared with nontumor tissue, more. That most tumor T cells come from lymph nodes remained unproven.

This CDR3 spans 14 amino acids. Unmatched junction bases numbered 3, after V lost 6 bases and J lost 0 bases. The germline gives CDR1 MNHEY, CDR2 SVGAGI. Via MiXCR, TCRdb re-called the multiplex PCR reads, giving one row per CDR3 protein. The repertoire holds about 13,000 distinct CDR3 sequences, with 45% to 50% as singletons. The clonotype originates from a female donor with breast cancer. Some clones in this sample may be carry-over from other donors' samples. Material for sequencing was tumor-adjacent breast tissue. This chain links TRBV6-5 with TRBJ2-3; 7 nucleotides align to TRBD2. The CDR3, as DNA: TGTGCCAGCAGACGTAGCGGGAGCACAGATACGCAGTATTTT. This codes for CASRRSGSTDTQYF.